These 30 T cell receptor beta chains share one sample of origin, sequenced in a study of cytomegalovirus exposure and HLA in healthy donors. It was with 60 Vbeta and 13 Jbeta primers that the PCR ran. The method was immunoSEQ multiplex PCR; TCRdb's version includes in-frame clones alone and lacks a portion of them. The data contain approximately 32,000 clones, approximately 82% of them singletons. Sequenced sample: PBMCs. The receptor source for this set is a young woman in good health and CMV-seronegative.

The chain is built from TRBV25-1 and TRBJ1-3; no reliable D call. Trimming shortened V by 0 bases and J by 0 bases, and 9 bases separated the two germline ends. Per germline, CDR1 MGHDK and CDR2 SYGVNS. This CDR3 has 16 amino acids. This CDR3 reads CASSEYVGGSGNTIYF. In DNA, the CDR3 is TGTGCCAGCAGTGAATATGTTGGAGGCTCTGGAAACACCATATATTTT.

The table lists this clone with a count of one. The gene calls are TRBV7-9 and TRBJ2-7; 7 positions agree with TRBD1. Looked up from germline, CDR1 is SEHNR and CDR2 is FQNEAQ (reference sequence). Trimming cost V 4 bases and J 3 bases; bases outside gene matches: 9. The CDR3 has 15 residues. In DNA, the CDR3 is TGTGCCAGCAGCTCGAGGACCGGGACAGTCTACGAGCAGTACTTC. It is translated as CASSSRTGTVYEQYF.

V usage is TRBV28 and J usage is TRBJ2-1; tentatively, D is TRBD2 (5 bases). This CDR3 spans 15 amino acids. V shed 5 bases and J shed 12 bases, with 23 bases lying between them. Germline CDR1 and CDR2: MDHEN and SYDVKM. In nucleotides, the CDR3 is TGTGCCAGCAGTCCTACAGCGGCCGTCTTTAAGGGGCAGTTCTTC. It yields the protein CASSPTAAVFKGQFF.

The rearrangement links TRBV7-3 to TRBJ2-7, with 9 bases that match TRBD2. Germline CDR1 reads SGHTA; CDR2 reads FQGTGA. The CDR3 has 15 residues. V lost 3 bases and J lost 2; bases outside the gene matches: 5. The CDR3 loop is CASSLGLAQTYEQYF. Here the CDR3 DNA reads TGTGCCAGCAGCTTGGGACTAGCTCAGACCTACGAGCAGTACTTC. The full variable domain, rest sourced from reference TRBV7-3 and TRBJ2-7, is GAGVSQTPSNKVTEKGKYVELRCDPISGHTALYWYRQSLGQGPEFLIYFQGTGAADDSGLPNDRFFAVRPEGSVSTLKIQRTERGDSAVYLCASSLGLAQTYEQYFGPGTRLTVT.

The chain couples TRBV2 to TRBJ2-3, with TRBD2 identical over 14 bases. The CDR3 extends over 18 amino acids. Germline V gene lookup returns CDR1 SNHLY and CDR2 FYNNEI. Germline trimming cut 6 bases from V and 2 bases from J; bases unmatched to any gene: 10. For the CDR3, the DNA is TGTGCCAGCAGCTTCCGGACTAGCGGGGGGAGGAACACAGATACGCAGTATTTT. Its translation is CASSFRTSGGRNTDTQYF.

This rearrangement joins TRBV7-2 to TRBJ1-2; D unresolved. The germline V gene has CDR1 SGHTA and CDR2 FQGNSA. V shed 4 bases and J shed 7 bases, with 13 bases lying between them. The length of the CDR3 is 13 residues. The CDR3 DNA reads as TGTGCCAGCAGCTCCCCGTTAATCGGTGGCTACACCTTC. It codes for CASSSPLIGGYTF.

The CDR3 nucleotides read TGTGCCAGCAGCCCCTTGGGGGGGGTGGCTAATGAAAAACTGTTTTTT. Protein: CASSPLGGVANEKLFF. The rearrangement joins TRBV7-9 to TRBJ1-4; the D gene is possibly TRBD1 (5 bases). Per germline, CDR1 SEHNR and CDR2 FQNEAQ (reference sequence). The CDR3 is 16 residues long. V gave up 5 bases and J gave up 3 bases, with 16 bases separating them.

The table lists this clone with a few counts. Different DNA sequences within this sample yield the same CDR3. This chain connects TRBV9 to TRBJ2-7; 7 bases map to TRBD1. Trimming at V came to 4 bases and at J to 0 bases, leaving 4 bases not matched to a gene. Germline CDR1 is SGDLS and CDR2 is YYNGEE. The CDR3 sequence is 14 residues long. CDR3 in amino acids: CASSPGDSSYEQYF. DNA of the CDR3: TGTGCCAGCAGCCCAGGGGACAGCTCCTACGAGCAGTACTTC.

V and J are TRBV18 and TRBJ2-3; no clear D gene. Per germline, CDR1 KGHSH and CDR2 LQKENI. The CDR3 consists of 15 residues. With 0 bases removed from V and 2 bases from J, the gap between germline ends came to 9 bases. The CDR3 protein is CASSPPYGFTDTQYF. In nucleotides, the CDR3 is TGTGCCAGCTCACCACCTTACGGGTTCACAGATACGCAGTATTTT.

This clone appeared once. The chain couples TRBV5-6 to TRBJ1-1; 7 nucleotides match TRBD1. Trimming at V came to 4 bases and at J to 11 bases, leaving 5 bases not matched to a gene. This CDR3 comprises 11 residues. Germline loops: CDR1 SGHDT, CDR2 YYEEEE. The CDR3 region is CASSIGQDAFF. The CDR3 bases are TGTGCCAGCAGCATTGGACAGGACGCTTTCTTT.

This clone was detected only once. The chain employs TRBV23-1 and TRBJ1-3, with D hard to call. TRBV23-1 is an ORF, and what it does is uncertain. The CDR3 consists of 18 residues. V lost 0 bases to trimming and J lost 2 bases, with 17 bases between them. CDR3 bases: TGCGCCAGCAGTCAATCGAATCTCAGGACTCCCGCTGGAAACACCATATATTTT. It translates to CASSQSNLRTPAGNTIYF.

On this clone itself: Germline and junction disagree at one end, which may indicate a read error. This chain joins TRBV2 and TRBJ1-5; weak D call: TRBD1 (6 bases). Germline V gene lookup returns CDR1 SNHLY and CDR2 FYNNEI. This CDR3 spans 14 amino acids. This CDR3 reads CASSYRAGNQPQNF. CDR3 coding DNA: TGTGCCAGCAGTTACAGGGCCGGCAATCAGCCCCAGAATTTT.

The J gene is TRBJ2-3, the V gene TRBV25-1; 12 bases line up with TRBD2. CDR1 and CDR2 (germline): MGHDK, SYGVNS. V shed 11 bases, J shed 5 bases, and the junction held 8 bases outside the gene matches. The CDR3 sequence is 14 residues long. For the CDR3, the DNA is TGTGCCGCTGCTAGCGGGAGGGATCTAGATACGCAGTATTTT. Protein product: CAAASGRDLDTQYF.

The chain is built from TRBV13 and TRBJ1-6; TRBD1 is a possible D gene (5 bases). The CDR3 sequence is 17 residues long. V shed 0 bases and J shed 6 bases, with 15 bases lying between them. CDR1 is PRHDT and CDR2 is FYEKMQ in the germline V gene (reference sequence). The CDR3 DNA reads as TGTGCCAGCAGCTTAGGCCGGGGGACTGGAATTAATTCACCCCTCCACTTT. It is translated as CASSLGRGTGINSPLHF.

The chain employs TRBV18 and TRBJ2-5; 7 bases are a match to TRBD1. J was trimmed by 5 bases and V by 3 bases; bases with no gene match: 6. The CDR3 spans 14 residues. CDR1 is KGHSH, CDR2 LQKENI, per germline. The CDR3 nucleotides read TGTGCCAGCTCACCCCAGACAGGGTGGGAGACCCAGTACTTC. Translating it yields CASSPQTGWETQYF.

This clone was detected only a few times. The chain recombines TRBV30 with TRBJ1-2; D uncertain. This CDR3 is built from 15 residues. Germline V CDR1 and CDR2: GTSNPN, SVGIG (reference sequence). Trimming left V 0 bases short and J 0 bases short, with 11 bases between. In nucleotides, the CDR3 is TGTGCCTGGAGTGTTCCGAGGCGGTCTAACTATGGCTACACCTTC. Protein product: CAWSVPRRSNYGYTF.

This clone occurred a few times. The chain couples TRBV30 to TRBJ1-5; tentatively, D is TRBD1 (5 bases). V was clipped by 7 bases and J by 4 bases, with 11 bases between them. The length of the CDR3 is 12 residues. CDR1 is GTSNPN, CDR2 SVGIG, per germline (reference sequence). CDR3 loop: CAFTGNNQPQHF. For the CDR3, the DNA is TGTGCCTTCACAGGTAATAATCAGCCCCAGCATTTT.

V gene TRBV19 combines with J gene TRBJ2-7; D might be TRBD2 (6 bases). Trimming took off 6 bases at V and 2 bases at J, with 20 bases between the two ends. There are 16 residues in the CDR3. Germline values: CDR1 LNHDA, CDR2 SQIVND (reference sequence). In DNA, the CDR3 is TGTGCCAGTAGAAACACCATAGCGGAGATCCCCTACGAGCAGTACTTC. Translating gives CASRNTIAEIPYEQYF.

The CDR3 is CASSPGHIFNYGYTF. CDR3 DNA: TGTGCCAGCTCACCGGGCCACATCTTTAACTATGGCTACACCTTC. V and J are TRBV18 and TRBJ1-2; D remains unclear. V was clipped by 3 bases and J by 1 base, with 12 bases between them. Germline values: CDR1 KGHSH, CDR2 LQKENI. This CDR3 is built from 15 residues. Complete variable domain (other parts from reference TRBV18 and TRBJ1-2): NAGVMQNPRHLVRRRGQEARLRCSPMKGHSHVYWYRQLPEEGLKFMVYLQKENIIDESGMPKERFSAEFPKEGPSILRIQQVVRGDSAAYFCASSPGHIFNYGYTFGSGTRLTVV.

V usage is TRBV29-1 and J usage is TRBJ1-1, with 7 nucleotides matching TRBD1. The CDR3 is 14 amino acids. The J segment lost 2 bases and the V segment lost 6 bases, leaving 9 bases of the junction unmatched. Per the germline V gene, CDR1 is SQVTM and CDR2 is ANQGSEA. Written as DNA, the CDR3 is TGCAGCGTGGAGGGACAGACCTTTAACACTGAAGCTTTCTTT. This encodes CSVEGQTFNTEAFF.

The CDR3 protein is CASRPAGEGGGQPQHF. In DNA, the CDR3 is TGCGCCAGCAGACCCGCGGGTGAAGGGGGGGGTCAGCCCCAGCATTTT. The rearrangement uses TRBV4-1 and TRBJ1-5, with D perhaps TRBD1 (6 bases). V was trimmed by 6 bases and J by 6 bases, leaving 21 bases between them. The length of the CDR3 is 16 residues. Germline V gene lookup returns CDR1 MGHRA and CDR2 YSYEKL.

V and J are TRBV6-4 and TRBJ2-2, with no clear D. The V end was cut by 0 bases, the J end by 5 bases, with 7 bases between. Germline V gene data show CDR1 as MRHNA and CDR2 as SNTAGT. CDR3 length: 14 amino acids. The CDR3 sequence is CASSDSLETGELFF. DNA of the CDR3: TGTGCCAGCAGTGACTCGTTAGAAACCGGGGAGCTGTTTTTT.

The CDR3, as DNA: TGTGCCACCGAAGATCGGGGACTACGAAACTACGAGCAGTACTTC. This translates into CATEDRGLRNYEQYF. This chain joins TRBV10-3 and TRBJ2-7, with 7 bases matching TRBD2. The length of the CDR3 is 15 residues. Germline V CDR1 and CDR2: ENHRY, SYGVKD. After removal of 10 bases from V and 3 bases from J, the junction contained 15 bases not matched to a gene.

The rearrangement links TRBV2 to TRBJ2-7, with TRBD2 matching 11 bases. The CDR3 runs to 14 residues. V lost 7 bases to trimming and J lost 2 bases; unmatched junction nucleotides: 4. Germline CDR1 and CDR2: SNHLY and FYNNEI. CDR3 DNA: TGTGCCAGCATAGGACTAGCGGGTACCTACGAGCAGTACTTC. It specifies CASIGLAGTYEQYF.

This chain connects TRBV5-1 to TRBJ2-7; 7 nucleotides line up with TRBD1. The CDR3 has 15 residues. V was clipped by 1 base and J by 7 bases; unmatched bases: 11. The germline V gene has CDR1 SGHRS and CDR2 YFSETQ. The DNA of the CDR3 is TGCGCCAGCAGCTTGCTAAGACAGGGTTTTGAGGAGCAGTACTTC. It encodes CASSLLRQGFEEQYF.

The chain is built from TRBV7-2 and TRBJ2-2; D unclear. V was cut by 5 bases and J by 5 bases, with 9 bases left in between. Germline V gene lookup returns CDR1 SGHTA and CDR2 FQGNSA. There are 13 residues in the CDR3. The DNA for the CDR3 is TGTGCCAGCAGCCTCCCCTTTACCGGGGAGCTGTTTTTT. This gives the protein CASSLPFTGELFF.

The CDR3: CAAGRGLNQPQHF. For the CDR3, the DNA is TGTGCCGCCGGGAGGGGGCTGAATCAGCCCCAGCATTTT. J is TRBJ1-5 and V is TRBV7-6, with 7 bases that match TRBD1. The germline CDR1 and CDR2 sequences are SGHVS and FNYEAQ. The length of the CDR3 is 13 residues. The junction had 8 bases not matched to a gene; V was cut back by 11 bases and J by 4 bases. Together with reference TRBV7-6 and TRBJ1-5, the CDR3 gives the full variable domain: GAGVSQSPRYKVTKRGQDVALRCDPISGHVSLYWYRQALGQGPEFLTYFNYEAQQDKSGLPNDRFSAERPEGSISTLTIQRTEQRDSAMYRCAAGRGLNQPQHFGDGTRLSIL.

This sequence joins TRBV4-3 and TRBJ1-2; tentatively, D is TRBD1 (5 bases). Trimming cost V 0 bases and J 4 bases, with 18 bases left between them. CDR3 size: 17 residues. Germline CDR1 reads LGHNA; CDR2 reads YSLEER. In DNA form, the CDR3 reads TGCGCCAGCAGCCAAGAAGTTAGGGGTATAATCCCCTATGGCTACACCTTC. Protein: CASSQEVRGIIPYGYTF.

The J gene is TRBJ1-3, the V gene TRBV5-5; no reliable D call. V lost 4 bases, J lost 3 bases, and 14 bases lay in between. Germline values: CDR1 SGHKS, CDR2 YYEKEE (reference sequence). The CDR3 extends over 15 amino acids. CDR3 sequence reads: CASSIDPGYGNTIYF. For the CDR3, the DNA is TGTGCCAGCAGCATAGATCCGGGATATGGAAACACCATATATTTT.

Notes on this clone: At one end the junction does not follow the germline gene, possibly because of a read error. The chain recombines TRBV2 with TRBJ1-5; D unresolved. The CDR3 is 13 residues long. Germline V CDR1 and CDR2: SNHLY, FYNNEI. The CDR3 coding sequence is TGTGCCAGCAGTGTGGGGAGCAATCAGCCCCAGAATTTT. Translation: CASSVGSNQPQNF.